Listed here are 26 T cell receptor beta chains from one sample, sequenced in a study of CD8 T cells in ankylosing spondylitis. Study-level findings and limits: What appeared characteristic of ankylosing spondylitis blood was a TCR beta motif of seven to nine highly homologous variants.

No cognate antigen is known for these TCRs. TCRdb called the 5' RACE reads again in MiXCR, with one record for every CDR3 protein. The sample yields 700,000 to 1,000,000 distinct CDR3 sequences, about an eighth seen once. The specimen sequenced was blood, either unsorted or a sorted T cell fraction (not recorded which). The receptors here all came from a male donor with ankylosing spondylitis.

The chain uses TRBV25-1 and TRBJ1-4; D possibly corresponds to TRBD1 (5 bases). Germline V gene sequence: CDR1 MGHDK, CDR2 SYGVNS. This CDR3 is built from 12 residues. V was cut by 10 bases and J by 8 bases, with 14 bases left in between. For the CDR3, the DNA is TGTGCCACCAGAGGGGTAGGGGAAAAACTGTTTTTT. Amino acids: CATRGVGEKLFF. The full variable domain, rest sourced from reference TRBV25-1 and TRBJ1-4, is EADIYQTPRYLVIGTGKKITLECSQTMGHDKMYWYQQDPGMELHLIHYSYGVNSTEKGDLSSESTVSRIRTEHFPLTLESARPSHTSQYLCATRGVGEKLFFGSGTQLSVL.

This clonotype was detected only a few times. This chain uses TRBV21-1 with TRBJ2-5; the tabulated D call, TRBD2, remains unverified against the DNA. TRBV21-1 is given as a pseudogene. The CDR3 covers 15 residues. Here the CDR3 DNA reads TGTGCCAGCAGCAAAGTTGAGGGAGGCCAAGAGACCCAGTACTTC. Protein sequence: CASSKVEGGQETQYF.

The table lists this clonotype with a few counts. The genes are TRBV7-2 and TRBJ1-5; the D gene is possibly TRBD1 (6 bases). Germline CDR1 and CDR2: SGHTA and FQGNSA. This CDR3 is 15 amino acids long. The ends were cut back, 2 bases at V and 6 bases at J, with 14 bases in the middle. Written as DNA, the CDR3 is TGTGCCAGCAGCTTACCTTCGGGGGCGGGTCAGCCCCAGCATTTT. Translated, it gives CASSLPSGAGQPQHF. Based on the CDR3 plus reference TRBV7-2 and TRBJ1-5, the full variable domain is GAGVSQSPSNKVTEKGKDVELRCDPISGHTALYWYRQSLGQGLEFLIYFQGNSAPDKSGLPSDRFSAERTGGSVSTLTIQRTQQEDSAVYLCASSLPSGAGQPQHFGDGTRLSIL.

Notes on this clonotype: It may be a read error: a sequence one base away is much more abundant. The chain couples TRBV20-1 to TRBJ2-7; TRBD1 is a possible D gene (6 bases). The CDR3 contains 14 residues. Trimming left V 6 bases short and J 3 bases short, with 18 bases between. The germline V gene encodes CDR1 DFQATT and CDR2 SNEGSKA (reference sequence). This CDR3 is CSARQVALVYEQYF. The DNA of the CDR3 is TGCAGTGCGCGACAGGTGGCTCTTGTCTACGAGCAGTACTTC.

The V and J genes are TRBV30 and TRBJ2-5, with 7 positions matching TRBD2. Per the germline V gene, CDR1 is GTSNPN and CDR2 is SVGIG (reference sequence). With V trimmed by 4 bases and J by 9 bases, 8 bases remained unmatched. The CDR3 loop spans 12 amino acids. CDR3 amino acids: CAWTTGGPAQYF. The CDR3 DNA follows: TGTGCCTGGACCACGGGGGGTCCGGCCCAGTACTTC.

Written as DNA, the CDR3 is TGTGCCAGCAGCTTAGATGGCACGCGAAGGGACATTCAGTACTTC. Its translation is CASSLDGTRRDIQYF. The chain has TRBV7-2 and TRBJ2-4, with unresolved D. Germline V lookup: CDR1 SGHTA, CDR2 FQGNSA. The length of the CDR3 is 15 residues. V was pared by 1 base and J by 8 bases, with 15 bases between.

The CDR3 DNA follows: TGTGCCAGCATGGTTAGGACAGGGGTTGGCGAGCAGTACTTC. Residues: CASMVRTGVGEQYF. This chain links TRBV6-1 with TRBJ2-7; 9 bases map to TRBD1. The germline V gene has CDR1 MNHNS and CDR2 SASEGT. The J segment lost 6 bases and the V segment lost 7 bases, leaving 10 bases of the junction unmatched. The length of the CDR3 is 14 residues.

In DNA, the CDR3 is TGTGCCAGCAGCTTGCCCCAGGGGATCCCCTACAATGAGCAGTTCTTC. It yields the protein CASSLPQGIPYNEQFF. The rearrangement links TRBV7-3 to TRBJ2-1; TRBD1 might be the D (6 bases). The CDR3 is 16 amino acids. Germline V lookup: CDR1 SGHTA, CDR2 FQGTGA. Between the trimmed V and J ends, which lost 3 bases and 2 bases, there was a span of 14 bases.

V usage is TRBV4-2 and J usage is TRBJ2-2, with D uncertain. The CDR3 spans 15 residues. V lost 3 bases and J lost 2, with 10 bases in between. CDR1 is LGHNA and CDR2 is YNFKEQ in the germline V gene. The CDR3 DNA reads TGTGCCAGCAGCCAGGCGGTGCTCAACACCGGGGAGCTGTTTTTT. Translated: CASSQAVLNTGELFF.

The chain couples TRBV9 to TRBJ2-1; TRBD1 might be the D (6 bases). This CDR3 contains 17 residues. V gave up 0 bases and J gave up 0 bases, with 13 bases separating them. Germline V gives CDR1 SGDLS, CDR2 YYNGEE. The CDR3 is CASSVASDRSSYNEQFF. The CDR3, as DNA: TGTGCCAGCAGCGTAGCTTCCGACAGGAGCTCCTACAATGAGCAGTTCTTC.

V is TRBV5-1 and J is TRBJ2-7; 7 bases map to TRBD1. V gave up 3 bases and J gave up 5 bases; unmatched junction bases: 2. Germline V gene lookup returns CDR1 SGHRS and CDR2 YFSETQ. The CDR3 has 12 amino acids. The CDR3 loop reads CASSSTGHEQYF. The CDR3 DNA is TGCGCCAGCAGCTCGACAGGGCACGAGCAGTACTTC.

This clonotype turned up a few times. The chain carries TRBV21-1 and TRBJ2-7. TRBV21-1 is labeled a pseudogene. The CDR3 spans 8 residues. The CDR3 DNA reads TGTGCCAGCCACGAGCAGTACTTC. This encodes CASHEQYF.

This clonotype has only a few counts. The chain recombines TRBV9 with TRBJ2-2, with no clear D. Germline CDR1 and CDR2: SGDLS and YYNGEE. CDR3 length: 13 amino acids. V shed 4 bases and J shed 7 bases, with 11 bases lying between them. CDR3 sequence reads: CASSPRSNGELFF. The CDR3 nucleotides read TGTGCCAGCAGCCCTAGATCAAACGGGGAGCTGTTTTTT.

The CDR3 region is CASSQAGGMYNEQFF. Here the CDR3 DNA reads TGCGCCAGCAGCCAAGCGGGAGGAATGTACAATGAGCAGTTCTTC. The chain joins TRBV5-1 to TRBJ2-1, with TRBD2 matching over 9 bases. CDR1 and CDR2 from the germline V gene are SGHRS and YFSETQ. The CDR3 is made up of 15 amino acids. With 4 bases clipped from V and 4 bases from J, the junction kept 6 bases outside the gene matches.

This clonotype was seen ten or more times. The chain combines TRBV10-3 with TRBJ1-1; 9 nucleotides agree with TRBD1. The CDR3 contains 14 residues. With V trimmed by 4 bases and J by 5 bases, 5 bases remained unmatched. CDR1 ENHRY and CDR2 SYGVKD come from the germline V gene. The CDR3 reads CAISGQGVRTEAFF. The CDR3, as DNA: TGTGCCATCAGTGGACAGGGGGTGAGGACTGAAGCTTTCTTT.

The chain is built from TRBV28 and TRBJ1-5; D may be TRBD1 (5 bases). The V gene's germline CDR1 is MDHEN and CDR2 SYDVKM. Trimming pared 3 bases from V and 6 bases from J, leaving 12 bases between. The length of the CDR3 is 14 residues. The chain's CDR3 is CASSLAGSSQPQHF. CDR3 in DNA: TGTGCCAGCAGTTTGGCAGGGTCCAGTCAGCCCCAGCATTTT.

Here the CDR3 DNA reads TGTGCCAGCTCACCATTGGCAGCTACCTACACTGAAGCTTTCTTT. Protein product: CASSPLAATYTEAFF. The V and J genes are TRBV18 and TRBJ1-1; D gene ambiguous. Germline V gives CDR1 KGHSH, CDR2 LQKENI. The CDR3 is made up of 15 amino acids. Between the trimmed V and J ends, which lost 2 bases and 3 bases, there was a span of 13 bases.

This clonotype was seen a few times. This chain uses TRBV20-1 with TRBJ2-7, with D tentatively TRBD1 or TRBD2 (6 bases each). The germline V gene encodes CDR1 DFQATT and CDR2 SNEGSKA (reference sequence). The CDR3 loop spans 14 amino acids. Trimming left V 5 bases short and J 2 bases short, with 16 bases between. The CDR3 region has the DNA TGCAGTGCTCTGGCTTCAGGGGAGGCCTACGAGCAGTACTTC. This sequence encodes CSALASGEAYEQYF.

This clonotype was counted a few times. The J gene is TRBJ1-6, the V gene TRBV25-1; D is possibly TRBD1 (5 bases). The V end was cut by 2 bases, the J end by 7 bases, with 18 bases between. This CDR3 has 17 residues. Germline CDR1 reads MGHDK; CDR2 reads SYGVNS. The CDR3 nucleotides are TGTGCCAGCAGTGAAAAGCGTGGGGCAGGGTTAAATTCACCCCTCCACTTT. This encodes CASSEKRGAGLNSPLHF.

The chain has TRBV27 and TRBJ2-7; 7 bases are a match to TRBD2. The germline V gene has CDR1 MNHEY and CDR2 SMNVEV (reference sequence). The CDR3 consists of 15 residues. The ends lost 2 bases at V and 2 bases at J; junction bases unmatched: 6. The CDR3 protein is CASSLLAGVTYEQYF. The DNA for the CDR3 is TGTGCCAGCAGTTTACTGGCGGGGGTAACCTACGAGCAGTACTTC.

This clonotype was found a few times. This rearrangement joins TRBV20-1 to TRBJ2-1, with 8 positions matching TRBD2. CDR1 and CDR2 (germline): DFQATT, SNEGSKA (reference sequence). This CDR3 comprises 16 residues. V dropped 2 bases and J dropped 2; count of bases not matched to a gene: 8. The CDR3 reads CSARYRVAGTYNEQFF. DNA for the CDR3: TGCAGTGCTAGATATAGAGTAGCGGGGACCTACAATGAGCAGTTCTTC.

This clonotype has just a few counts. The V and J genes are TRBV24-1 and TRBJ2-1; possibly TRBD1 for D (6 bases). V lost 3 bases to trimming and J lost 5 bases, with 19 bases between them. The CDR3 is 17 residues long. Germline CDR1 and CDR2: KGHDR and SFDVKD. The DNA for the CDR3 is TGTGCCACCAGTGATCCGAGCCGGGACAAGGAACACAATGAGCAGTTCTTC. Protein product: CATSDPSRDKEHNEQFF.

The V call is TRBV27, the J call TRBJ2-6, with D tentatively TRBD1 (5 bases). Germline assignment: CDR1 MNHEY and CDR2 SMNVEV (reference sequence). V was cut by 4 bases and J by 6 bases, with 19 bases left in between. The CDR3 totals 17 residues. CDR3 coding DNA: TGTGCCAGCAGTTCAACAGGTTATACTCCTGCGGCCAACGTCCTGACTTTC. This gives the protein CASSSTGYTPAANVLTF.

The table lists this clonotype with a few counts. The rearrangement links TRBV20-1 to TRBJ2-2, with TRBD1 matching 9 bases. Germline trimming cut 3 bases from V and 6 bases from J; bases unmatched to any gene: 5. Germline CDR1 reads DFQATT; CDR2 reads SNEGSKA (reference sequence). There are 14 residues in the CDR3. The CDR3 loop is CSASPDRGSGELFF. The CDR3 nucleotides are TGCAGTGCTAGCCCGGACAGGGGTTCCGGGGAGCTGTTTTTT.

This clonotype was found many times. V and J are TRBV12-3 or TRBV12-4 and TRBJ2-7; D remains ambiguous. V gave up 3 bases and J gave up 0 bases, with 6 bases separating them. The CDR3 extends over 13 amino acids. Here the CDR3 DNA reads TGTGCCAGCAGTTTCATACCCTCCTACGAGCAGTACTTC. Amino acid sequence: CASSFIPSYEQYF.

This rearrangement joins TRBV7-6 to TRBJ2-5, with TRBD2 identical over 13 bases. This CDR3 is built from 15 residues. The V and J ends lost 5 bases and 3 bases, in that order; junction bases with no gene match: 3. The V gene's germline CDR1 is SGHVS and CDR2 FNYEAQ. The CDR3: CASSVGTSGEETQYF. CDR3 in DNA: TGTGCCAGCAGCGTGGGGACTAGCGGGGAAGAGACCCAGTACTTC.